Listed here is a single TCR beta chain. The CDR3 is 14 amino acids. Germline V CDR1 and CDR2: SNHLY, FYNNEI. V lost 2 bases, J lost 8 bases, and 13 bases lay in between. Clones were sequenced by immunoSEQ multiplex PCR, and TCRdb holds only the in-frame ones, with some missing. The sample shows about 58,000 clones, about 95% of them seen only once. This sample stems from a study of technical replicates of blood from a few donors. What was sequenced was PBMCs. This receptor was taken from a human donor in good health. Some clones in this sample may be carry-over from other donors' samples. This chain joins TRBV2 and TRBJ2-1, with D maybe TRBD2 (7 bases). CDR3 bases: TGTGCCAGCAGTGAATGGGTAGGGGGGGATGAGCAGTTCTTC. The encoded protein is CASSEWVGGDEQFF.